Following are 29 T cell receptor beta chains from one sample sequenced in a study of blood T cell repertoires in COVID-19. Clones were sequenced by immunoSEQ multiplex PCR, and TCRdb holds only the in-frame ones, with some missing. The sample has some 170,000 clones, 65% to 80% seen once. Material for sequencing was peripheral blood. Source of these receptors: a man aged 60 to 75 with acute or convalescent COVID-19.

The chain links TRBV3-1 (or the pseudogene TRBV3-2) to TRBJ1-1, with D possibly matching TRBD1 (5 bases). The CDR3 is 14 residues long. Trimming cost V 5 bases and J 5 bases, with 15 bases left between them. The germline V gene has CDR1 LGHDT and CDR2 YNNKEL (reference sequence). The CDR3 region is CASSSLGGGTEAFF. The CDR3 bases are TGTGCCAGCAGCTCACTCGGGGGTGGGACTGAAGCTTTCTTT.

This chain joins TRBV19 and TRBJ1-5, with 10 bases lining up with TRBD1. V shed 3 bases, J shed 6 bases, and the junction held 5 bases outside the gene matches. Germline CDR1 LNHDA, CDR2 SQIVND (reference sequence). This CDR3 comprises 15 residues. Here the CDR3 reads CASSIRDRGTQPQHF. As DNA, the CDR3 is TGTGCCAGTAGTATCCGGGACAGGGGAACTCAGCCCCAGCATTTT.

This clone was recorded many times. This chain's CDR3 is CASLRTGADYNEQFF. In nucleotides, the CDR3 is TGTGCCAGCCTTCGGACAGGGGCGGACTACAATGAGCAGTTCTTC. The V call is TRBV18, the J call TRBJ2-1, with 9 positions matching TRBD1. Germline values: CDR1 KGHSH, CDR2 LQKENI. CDR3 length equals 15 residues. The V and J ends lost 8 bases and 3 bases, in that order; junction bases with no gene match: 8.

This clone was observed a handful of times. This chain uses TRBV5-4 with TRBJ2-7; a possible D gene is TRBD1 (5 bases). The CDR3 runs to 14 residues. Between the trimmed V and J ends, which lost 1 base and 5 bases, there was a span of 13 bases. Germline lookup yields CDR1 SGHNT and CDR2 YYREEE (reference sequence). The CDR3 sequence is CASSLSGIVHEQYF. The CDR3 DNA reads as TGTGCCAGCAGCTTGTCAGGGATAGTCCACGAGCAGTACTTC.

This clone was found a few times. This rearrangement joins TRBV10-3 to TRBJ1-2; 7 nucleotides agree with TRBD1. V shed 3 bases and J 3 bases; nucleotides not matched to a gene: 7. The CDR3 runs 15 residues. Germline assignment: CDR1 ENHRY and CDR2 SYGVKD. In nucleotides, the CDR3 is TGTGCCATCAGTGACGGCGGGCAGGGGGACTATGGCTACACCTTC. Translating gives CAISDGGQGDYGYTF.

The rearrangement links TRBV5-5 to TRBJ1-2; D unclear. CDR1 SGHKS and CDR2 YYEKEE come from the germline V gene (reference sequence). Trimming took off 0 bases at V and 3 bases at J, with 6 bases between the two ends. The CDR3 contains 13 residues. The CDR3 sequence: CASSLDSYYGYTF. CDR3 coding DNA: TGTGCCAGCAGCTTGGACAGTTACTATGGCTACACCTTC.

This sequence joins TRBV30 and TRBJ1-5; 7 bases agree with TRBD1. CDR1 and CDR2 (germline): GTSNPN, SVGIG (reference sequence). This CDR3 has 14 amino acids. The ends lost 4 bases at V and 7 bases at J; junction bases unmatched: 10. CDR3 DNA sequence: TGTGCCTGGAACCCGACAGGGAAGGCCCAGCCCCAGCATTTT. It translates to CAWNPTGKAQPQHF.

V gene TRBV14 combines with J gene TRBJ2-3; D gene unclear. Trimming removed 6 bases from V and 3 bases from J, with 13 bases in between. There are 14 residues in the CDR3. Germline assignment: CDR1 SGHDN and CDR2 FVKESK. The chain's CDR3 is CASSHNYRTDTQYF. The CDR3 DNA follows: TGTGCCAGCAGTCACAACTATCGGACAGATACGCAGTATTTT.

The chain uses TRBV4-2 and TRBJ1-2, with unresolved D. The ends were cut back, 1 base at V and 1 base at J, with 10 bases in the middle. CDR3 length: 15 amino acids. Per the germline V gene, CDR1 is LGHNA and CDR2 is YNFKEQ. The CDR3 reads CASSQGWEYNYGYTF. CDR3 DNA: TGTGCCAGCAGCCAAGGCTGGGAGTATAACTATGGCTACACCTTC.

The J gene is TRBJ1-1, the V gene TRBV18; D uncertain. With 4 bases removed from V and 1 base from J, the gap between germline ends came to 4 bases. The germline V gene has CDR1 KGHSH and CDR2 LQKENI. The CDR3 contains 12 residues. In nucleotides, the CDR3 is TGTGCCAGCTCACTCAAGAACACTGAAGCTTTCTTT. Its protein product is CASSLKNTEAFF.

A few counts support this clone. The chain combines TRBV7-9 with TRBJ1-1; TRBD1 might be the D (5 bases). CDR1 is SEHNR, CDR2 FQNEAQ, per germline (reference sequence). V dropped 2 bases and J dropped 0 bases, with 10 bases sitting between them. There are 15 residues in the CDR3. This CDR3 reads CASSLSGVLNTEAFF. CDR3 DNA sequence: TGTGCCAGCAGCTTATCGGGGGTTTTGAACACTGAAGCTTTCTTT.

CDR3 sequence reads: CASAGTSDYEQYF. CDR3 in DNA: TGTGCCAGTGCCGGGACATCCGACTACGAGCAGTACTTC. V is TRBV27 and J is TRBJ2-7, with D possibly matching TRBD1 (6 bases). The CDR3 has 13 residues. CDR1 MNHEY and CDR2 SMNVEV come from the germline V gene (reference sequence). V was pared by 9 bases and J by 3 bases, with 15 bases between.

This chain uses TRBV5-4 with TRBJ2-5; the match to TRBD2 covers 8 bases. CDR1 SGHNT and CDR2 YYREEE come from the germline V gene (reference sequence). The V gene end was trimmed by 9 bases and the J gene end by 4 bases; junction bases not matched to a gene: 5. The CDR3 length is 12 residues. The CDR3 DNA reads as TGTGCCATCGGGAGGGTGGGAGAGACCCAGTACTTC. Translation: CAIGRVGETQYF.

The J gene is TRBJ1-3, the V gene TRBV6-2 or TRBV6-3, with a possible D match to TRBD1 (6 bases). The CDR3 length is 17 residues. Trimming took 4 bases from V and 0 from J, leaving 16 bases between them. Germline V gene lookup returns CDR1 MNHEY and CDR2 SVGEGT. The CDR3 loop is CASSFLLQGRSGNTIYF. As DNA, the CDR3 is TGTGCCAGCAGTTTCCTCCTACAGGGCCGCTCTGGAAACACCATATATTTT.

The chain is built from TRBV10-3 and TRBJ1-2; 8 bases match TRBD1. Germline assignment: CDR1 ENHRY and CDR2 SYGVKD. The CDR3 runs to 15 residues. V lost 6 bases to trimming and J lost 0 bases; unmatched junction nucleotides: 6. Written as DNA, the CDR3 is TGTGCCATCAGATCACAGGGGGAGGCTAACTATGGCTACACCTTC. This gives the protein CAIRSQGEANYGYTF.

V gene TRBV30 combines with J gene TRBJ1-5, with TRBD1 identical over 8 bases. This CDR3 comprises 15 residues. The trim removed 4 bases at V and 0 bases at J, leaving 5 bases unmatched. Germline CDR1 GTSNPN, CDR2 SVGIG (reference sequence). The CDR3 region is CAWMAGGSSNQPQHF. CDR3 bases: TGTGCCTGGATGGCAGGGGGCTCTAGCAATCAGCCCCAGCATTTT. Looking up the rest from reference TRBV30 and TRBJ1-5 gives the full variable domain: SQTIHQWPATLVQPVGSPLSLECTVEGTSNPNLYWYRQAAGRGLQLLFYSVGIGQISSEVPQNLSASRPQDRQFILSSKKLLLSDSGFYLCAWMAGGSSNQPQHFGDGTRLSIL.

Here the CDR3 reads CASSPNYNEQFF. CDR3 nucleotide sequence: TGTGCCAGCAGCCCTAACTACAATGAGCAGTTCTTC. The chain joins TRBV6-1 to TRBJ2-1; D gene unclear. The germline V gene encodes CDR1 MNHNS and CDR2 SASEGT. The CDR3 sequence is 12 residues long. Deletions cut 6 bases from V and 3 bases from J, with 6 bases between.

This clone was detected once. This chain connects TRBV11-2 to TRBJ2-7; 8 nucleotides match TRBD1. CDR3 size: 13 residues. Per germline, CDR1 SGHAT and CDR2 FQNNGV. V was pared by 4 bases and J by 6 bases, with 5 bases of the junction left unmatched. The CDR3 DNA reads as TGTGCCAGCAGCTCCGGGACAGGAAGCGAGCAGTACTTC. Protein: CASSSGTGSEQYF.

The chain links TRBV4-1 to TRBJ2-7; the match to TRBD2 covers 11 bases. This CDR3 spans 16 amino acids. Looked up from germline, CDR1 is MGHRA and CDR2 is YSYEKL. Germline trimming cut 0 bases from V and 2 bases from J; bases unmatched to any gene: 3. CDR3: CASSQDSGGGPYEQYF. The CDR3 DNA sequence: TGCGCCAGCAGCCAAGATAGCGGGGGGGGCCCCTACGAGCAGTACTTC.

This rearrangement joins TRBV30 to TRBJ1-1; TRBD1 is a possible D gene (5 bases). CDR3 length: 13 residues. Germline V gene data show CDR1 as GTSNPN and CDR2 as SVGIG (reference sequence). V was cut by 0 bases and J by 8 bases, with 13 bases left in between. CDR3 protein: CAWSVRRDGEAFF. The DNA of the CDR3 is TGTGCCTGGAGTGTAAGGCGGGACGGGGAAGCTTTCTTT.

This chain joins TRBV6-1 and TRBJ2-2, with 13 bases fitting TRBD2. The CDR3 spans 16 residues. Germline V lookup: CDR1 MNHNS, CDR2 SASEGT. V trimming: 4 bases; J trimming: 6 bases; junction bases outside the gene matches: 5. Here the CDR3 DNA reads TGTGCCAGCAGTGTTACTAGCGGGGGGGCCCCCGGGGAGCTGTTTTTT. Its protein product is CASSVTSGGAPGELFF.

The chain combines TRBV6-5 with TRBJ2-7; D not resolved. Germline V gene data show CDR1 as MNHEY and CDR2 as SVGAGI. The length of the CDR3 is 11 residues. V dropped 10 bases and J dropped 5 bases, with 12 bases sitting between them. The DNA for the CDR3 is TGTGCCACCCAGGTAAACCACGAGCAGTACTTC. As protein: CATQVNHEQYF.

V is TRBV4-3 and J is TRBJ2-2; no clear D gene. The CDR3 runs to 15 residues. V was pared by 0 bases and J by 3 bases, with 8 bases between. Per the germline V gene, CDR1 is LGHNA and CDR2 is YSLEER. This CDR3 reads CASSQEERDTGELFF. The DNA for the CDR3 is TGCGCCAGCAGCCAAGAAGAGCGAGACACCGGGGAGCTGTTTTTT.

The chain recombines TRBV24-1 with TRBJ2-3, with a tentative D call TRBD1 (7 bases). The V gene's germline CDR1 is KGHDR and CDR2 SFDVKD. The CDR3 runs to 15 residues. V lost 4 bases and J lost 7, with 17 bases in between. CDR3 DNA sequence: TGTGCCACCAGTGAATTCAGGGGGGATACAAATACGCAGTATTTT. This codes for CATSEFRGDTNTQYF.

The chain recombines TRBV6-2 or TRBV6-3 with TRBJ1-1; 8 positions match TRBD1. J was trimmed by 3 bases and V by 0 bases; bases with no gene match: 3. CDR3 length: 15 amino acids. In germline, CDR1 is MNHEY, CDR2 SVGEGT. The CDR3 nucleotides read TGTGCCAGCAGTTACTCGGGACAGGCGTACACTGAAGCTTTCTTT. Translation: CASSYSGQAYTEAFF.

The chain's CDR3 is CASSLGGEDEKLFF. The CDR3 nucleotides are TGTGCCAGCAGCTTAGGCGGGGAGGACGAAAAACTGTTTTTT. The chain has TRBV7-8 and TRBJ1-4; D is uncertain. Germline loops: CDR1 SGHVS, CDR2 FQNEAQ. V dropped 1 base and J dropped 8 bases, with 11 bases sitting between them. The CDR3 runs 14 residues.

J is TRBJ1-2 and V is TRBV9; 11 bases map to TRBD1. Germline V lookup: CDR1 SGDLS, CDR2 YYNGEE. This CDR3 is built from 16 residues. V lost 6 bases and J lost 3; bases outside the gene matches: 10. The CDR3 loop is CASTKGQGAMDYGYTF. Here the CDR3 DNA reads TGTGCCAGCACCAAAGGACAGGGGGCTATGGACTATGGCTACACCTTC.

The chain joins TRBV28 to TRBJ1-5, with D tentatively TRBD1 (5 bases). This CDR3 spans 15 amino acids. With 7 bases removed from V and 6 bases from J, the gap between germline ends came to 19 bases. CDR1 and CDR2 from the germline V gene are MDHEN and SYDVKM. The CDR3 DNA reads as TGTGCCAGCACTATCCGACCAGGGTTAGTTCAGCCCCAGCATTTT. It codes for CASTIRPGLVQPQHF.

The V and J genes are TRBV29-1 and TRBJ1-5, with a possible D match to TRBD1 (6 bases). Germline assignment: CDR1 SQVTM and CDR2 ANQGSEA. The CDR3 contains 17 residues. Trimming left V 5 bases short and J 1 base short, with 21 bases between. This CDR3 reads CSVTIHTGSKSNQPQHF. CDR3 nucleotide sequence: TGCAGCGTTACCATCCACACAGGGTCTAAAAGCAATCAGCCCCAGCATTTT.